This TCR beta chain was identified in a study of cytomegalovirus exposure and HLA in healthy donors. General observations from the study: Most of the TCR beta V segments (in an earlier analysis) were productive either about 87% or about 30% of the time. Researchers catalogued around 150 TCR beta chains as cytomegalovirus-associated. In a later analysis, across HLA loci, associated TCR counts were highest for DRB1, lowest for HLA-C.

With regard to this clone: Its specificity is unknown.

PCR was performed using 60 Vbeta and 13 Jbeta primers. Measured with immunoSEQ multiplex PCR; TCRdb has only the in-frame clones, and not every one. Of about 120,000 clones listed, about 80% are singletons. The junction had 10 bases not matched to a gene; V was cut back by 3 bases and J by 5 bases. Looked up from germline, CDR1 is SNHLY and CDR2 is FYNNEI. This CDR3 spans 16 amino acids. The clonotype originates from a male donor in good health and CMV-seronegative. What was sequenced was PBMCs. The chain uses TRBV2 and TRBJ2-1, with 7 bases lining up with TRBD1. The CDR3 DNA reads as TGTGCCAGCAGTGATAACTTGAGACAGGGTAACAATGAGCAGTTCTTC. Residues: CASSDNLRQGNNEQFF. Filled out from reference TRBV2 and TRBJ2-1, the complete variable domain reads EPEVTQTPSHQVTQMGQEVILRCVPISNHLYFYWYRQILGQKVEFLVSFYNNEISEKSEIFDDQFSVERPDGSNFTLKIRSTKLEDSAMYFCASSDNLRQGNNEQFFGPGTRLTVL.